This T cell receptor beta chain was captured by sequencing in a study of T cells in Graves' hyperthyroidism and ophthalmopathy. The CDR3 is 14 amino acids. The V end lost 1 base, the J end lost 5 bases, and 8 bases lay between the germline ends. Germline V gene data show CDR1 as SGHAT and CDR2 as FQDESV (reference sequence). This clonotype was found many times. The TCR beta CDR3 regions underwent amplification using RNA transcripts as the source. Primed by the HTBI set, a first-round RT-PCR was run on the TCR CDR3. TCRdb called the multiplex PCR reads again in MiXCR, with one record for every CDR3 protein. The table includes around 300,000 distinct CDR3 sequences, about an eighth detected once.

The sample comprised blood. The chain is built from TRBV11-1 and TRBJ2-2, with no clear D. This receptor was identified in a woman younger than 45 with Graves' hyperthyroidism that later progressed to Graves' ophthalmopathy. Here the CDR3 DNA reads TGTGCCAGCAGCTTAGTAATGGAAACCGGGGAGCTGTTTTTT. Translation: CASSLVMETGELFF.